One sample yielded the 14 T cell receptor beta chains listed below, sequenced in a study of blood T cell repertoires in COVID-19. TCRdb keeps only in-frame clones here, not all; method: immunoSEQ multiplex PCR. Of 25,000 to 35,000 clones listed, almost 90% were seen once; the top ten hold 1.5% to 1.7%. The sample taken for sequencing was peripheral blood. These receptors were collected from a man aged 55 to 70 with active COVID-19.

The V call is TRBV7-2, the J call TRBJ1-2, with TRBD1 matching over 7 bases. Germline V gives CDR1 SGHTA, CDR2 FQGNSA. J gave up 1 base and V 1 base, and 12 bases lay outside the gene matches. CDR3 length equals 18 residues. This chain's CDR3 is CASSLGGQDRSLNYGYTF. The CDR3 DNA sequence: TGTGCCAGCAGCTTAGGCGGACAGGACCGTAGCCTTAACTATGGCTACACCTTC.

The rearrangement uses TRBV4-1 and TRBJ2-1; TRBD2 might be the D (6 bases). This CDR3 comprises 16 residues. The germline gives CDR1 MGHRA, CDR2 YSYEKL. Trimming stripped 3 bases from V and 1 base from J, with 13 bases between. The CDR3 nucleotides read TGCGCCAGCAGCCACCCGACTAGGTCGTCCTACAATGAGCAGTTCTTC. It translates to CASSHPTRSSYNEQFF.

V usage is TRBV4-2 and J usage is TRBJ2-4, with D possibly being TRBD1 (5 bases). The V gene's germline CDR1 is LGHNA and CDR2 YNFKEQ. V lost 0 bases and J 2 bases, leaving 20 bases between the germline ends. This CDR3 has 19 amino acids. CDR3 bases: TGTGCCAGCAGCCAAGACCCCACAGGAAGCCTTAGACCCAAAAACATTCAGTACTTC. Amino acids: CASSQDPTGSLRPKNIQYF.

The chain recombines TRBV7-2 with TRBJ2-1; 7 bases are shared with TRBD1. The length of the CDR3 is 12 residues. The J segment lost 15 bases and the V segment lost 5 bases, leaving 10 bases of the junction unmatched. Germline V gives CDR1 SGHTA, CDR2 FQGNSA. CDR3 sequence reads: CASSQGVPRLFF. DNA of the CDR3: TGTGCCAGCAGCCAGGGGGTGCCCCGGTTGTTCTTC.

The chain is built from TRBV10-3 and TRBJ2-3; D might be TRBD2 (6 bases). From germline, CDR1 is ENHRY and CDR2 SYGVKD. This CDR3 is built from 14 residues. The V gene lost 5 bases and the J gene lost 2 bases, with 11 bases spanning the gap. The CDR3 region is CAISPGLFTDTQYF. The CDR3 nucleotides read TGTGCCATCAGTCCGGGACTGTTCACAGATACGCAGTATTTT.

This chain joins TRBV5-5 and TRBJ1-5, with a weak D call TRBD1 (6 bases). This CDR3 region has 15 residues. Germline-derived CDR1 and CDR2 are SGHKS and YYEKEE (reference sequence). The V and J ends lost 0 bases and 6 bases respectively, with 13 bases between them. The CDR3 loop reads CASSLDRALGQPQHF. Here the CDR3 DNA reads TGTGCCAGCAGCTTGGACAGGGCGCTCGGTCAGCCCCAGCATTTT.

The chain uses TRBV24-1 and TRBJ2-2, with 7 bases fitting TRBD1. This CDR3 spans 16 amino acids. V lost 11 bases to trimming and J lost 1 base; unmatched junction nucleotides: 12. Germline V gives CDR1 KGHDR, CDR2 SFDVKD. Here the CDR3 reads CAKCLVAGGNTGELFF. The CDR3 DNA sequence: TGTGCCAAATGTTTGGTGGCAGGGGGGAACACCGGGGAGCTGTTTTTT.

The rearrangement links TRBV19 to TRBJ2-3; 11 bases are shared with TRBD2. The germline gives CDR1 LNHDA, CDR2 SQIVND (reference sequence). The CDR3 is 16 amino acids. V dropped 3 bases and J dropped 4; count of bases not matched to a gene: 6. CDR3 in amino acids: CASSMGGTSGSDTQYF. The CDR3 bases are TGTGCCAGTAGTATGGGGGGGACTAGCGGTTCAGATACGCAGTATTTT.

J is TRBJ2-5 and V is TRBV3-1 (or the pseudogene TRBV3-2), with D possibly being TRBD2 (6 bases). Germline V CDR1 and CDR2: LGHDT, YNNKEL (reference sequence). The CDR3 consists of 15 residues. Trimming pared 5 bases from V and 4 bases from J, leaving 17 bases between. CDR3 in DNA: TGTGCCAGCAGCTTAACGGGGAGGATGCGAGAGACCCAGTACTTC. Residues: CASSLTGRMRETQYF.

Written as DNA, the CDR3 is TGCAGTGCTAGTTCGGGGGAGATCAACACCGGGGAGCTGTTTTTT. Its translation: CSASSGEINTGELFF. The chain has TRBV20-1 and TRBJ2-2; tentatively, D is TRBD2 (6 bases). V was shortened by 3 bases and J by 2 bases, with 13 bases between the two germline ends. Germline V gene sequence: CDR1 DFQATT, CDR2 SNEGSKA (reference sequence). CDR3 size: 15 residues.

V usage is TRBV4-3 and J usage is TRBJ1-3; the D is unclear. The CDR3 runs to 17 residues. Trimming pared 0 bases from V and 4 bases from J, leaving 16 bases between. From germline, CDR1 is LGHNA and CDR2 YSLEER. Here the CDR3 DNA reads TGCGCCAGCAGCCAAGATGAGGGCGTGGTGACCGGAAACACCATATATTTT. Translation: CASSQDEGVVTGNTIYF.

This chain uses TRBV5-6 with TRBJ1-6; TRBD1 might be the D (6 bases). CDR1 SGHDT and CDR2 YYEEEE come from the germline V gene. CDR3 length equals 14 residues. Trimming cost V 1 base and J 7 bases, with 9 bases left between them. The CDR3 coding sequence is TGTGCCAGCAGCTTGTTACAGGGAAATTCACCCCTCCACTTT. Its protein is CASSLLQGNSPLHF.

This chain joins TRBV5-3 and TRBJ2-2; possible D gene TRBD1, 7 bases. TRBV5-3 is treated as an ORF (open reading frame) with a function not yet certain. V gave up 0 bases and J gave up 7 bases, with 10 bases separating them. The CDR3 is 14 amino acids. CDR3 sequence: CARSLDRGGGELFF. The DNA for the CDR3 is TGTGCCAGAAGCTTGGACAGGGGAGGCGGGGAGCTGTTTTTT.

This clone turned up a few times. For the CDR3, the DNA is TGTGCCTGGACCCCCGGGGGAGGGGACTACAATCAGCCCCAGCATTTT. Translating gives CAWTPGGGDYNQPQHF. The rearrangement links TRBV30 to TRBJ1-5; D is possibly TRBD1 (5 bases). V was cut by 4 bases and J by 3 bases, with 19 bases left in between. Germline V CDR1 and CDR2: GTSNPN, SVGIG (reference sequence). The CDR3 covers 16 residues.